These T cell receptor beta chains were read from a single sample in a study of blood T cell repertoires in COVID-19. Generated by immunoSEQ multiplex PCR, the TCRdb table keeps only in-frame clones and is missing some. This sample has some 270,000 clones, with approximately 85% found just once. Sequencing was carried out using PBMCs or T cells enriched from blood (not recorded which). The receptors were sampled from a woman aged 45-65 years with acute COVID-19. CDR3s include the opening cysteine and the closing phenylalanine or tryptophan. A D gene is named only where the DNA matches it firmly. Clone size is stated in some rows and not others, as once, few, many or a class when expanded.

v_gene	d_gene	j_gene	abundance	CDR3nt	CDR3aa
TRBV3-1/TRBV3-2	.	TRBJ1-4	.	TGTGCCAGCAGTCTCCGACGGGCTAATGAAAAACTGTTTTTT	CASSLRRANEKLFF
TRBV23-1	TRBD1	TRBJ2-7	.	TGCGCCAGCAGTCAATCTTGGGACAGGGGCTACGAGCAGTACTTC	CASSQSWDRGYEQYF
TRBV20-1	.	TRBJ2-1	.	TGCAGTGCTAGTGGGGCAGGGGATTACAATGAGCAGTTCTTC	CSASGAGDYNEQFF
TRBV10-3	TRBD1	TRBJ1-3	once	TGTGCCATCAGTGAACGGGACAGGGGCTTTGGAAACACCATATATTTT	CAISERDRGFGNTIYF
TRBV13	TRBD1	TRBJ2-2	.	TGTGCCAGCAGCTTATATTCCAGGGGGCAGATCGGGGAGCTGTTTTTT	CASSLYSRGQIGELFF
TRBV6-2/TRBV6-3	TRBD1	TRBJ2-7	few	TGTGCCAGCAGCAAGGGTGAGACAGGGGGCTACGAGCAGTACTTC	CASSKGETGGYEQYF
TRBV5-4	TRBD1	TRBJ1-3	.	TGTGCCAGCAGCTCATCCGCAGGGGGCTCTGGAAACACCATATATTTT	CASSSSAGGSGNTIYF
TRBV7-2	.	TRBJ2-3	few	TGTGCCAGCAGCTTCGATATAAGACAGAGAGCAACGCAGTATTTT	CASSFDIRQRATQYF
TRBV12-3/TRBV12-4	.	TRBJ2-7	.	TGTGCCAGCAGCCTGGTGAGCTCCTACGAGCAGTACTTC	CASSLVSSYEQYF
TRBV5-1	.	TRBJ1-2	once	TGCGCCAGCAGCTTGGCCTGGCAGGGAAGGTCGGGCTACACCTTC	CASSLAWQGRSGYTF
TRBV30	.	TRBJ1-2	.	TGTGCCATTCGCGGCCTCACCTATGGCTACACCTTC	CAIRGLTYGYTF
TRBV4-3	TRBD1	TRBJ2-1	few	TGCGCCAGCAGCTCCCTGGACAGGGGAAATGAGCAGTTCTTC	CASSSLDRGNEQFF
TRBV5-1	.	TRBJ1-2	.	TGCGCCAGCAGCTTGGGACTTCCCGATGGCTACACCTTC	CASSLGLPDGYTF
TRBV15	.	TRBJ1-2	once	TGTGCCACCAGCAGAGCGGAGGGGATCTATGGCTACACCTTC	CATSRAEGIYGYTF
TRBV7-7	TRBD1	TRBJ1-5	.	TGTGCCAGCAGCGCAACCCCAGGGGGGAGCAATCAGCCCCAGCATTTT	CASSATPGGSNQPQHF
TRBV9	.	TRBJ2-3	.	TGTGCCAGCAGCCTAGGACTACCGACCCCAGATACGCAGTATTTT	CASSLGLPTPDTQYF
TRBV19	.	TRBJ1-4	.	TGTGCCAGTAGCCCCCGTAACAGGGTCGCTAATGAAAAACTGTTTTTT	CASSPRNRVANEKLFF
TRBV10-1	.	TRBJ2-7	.	TGCGCCAGCACCCCCGATACTGGAGCCTCCGAGCAGTACTTC	CASTPDTGASEQYF
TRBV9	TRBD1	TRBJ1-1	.	TGTGCCAGCAGCGTATCCCACCAGCCGGGACAGGGGGAAGCTTTCTTT	CASSVSHQPGQGEAFF
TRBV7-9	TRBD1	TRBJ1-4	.	TGTGCCAGCAGCCAACGGACAGGTGAAAAACTGTTTTTT	CASSQRTGEKLFF
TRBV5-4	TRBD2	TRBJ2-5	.	TGTGCCAGCAGCTTCACGGGGGGTCCACAAGAGACCCAGTACTTC	CASSFTGGPQETQYF
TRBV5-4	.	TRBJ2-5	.	TGTGCCAGCAGCCTCACAGGGTACCAAGAGACCCAGTACTTC	CASSLTGYQETQYF
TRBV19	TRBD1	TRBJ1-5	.	TGTGCCAGTGCGAGACAGGGATCTAGCAATCAGCCCCAGCATTTT	CASARQGSSNQPQHF
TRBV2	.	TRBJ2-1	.	TGTGCCAGCAGTGATGGGGGGTCGACTGGTGAGCAGTTCTTC	CASSDGGSTGEQFF
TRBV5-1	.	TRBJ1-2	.	TGCGCCAGCAGCGGAACCGGGACAAACCCGAATGGCTACACCTTC	CASSGTGTNPNGYTF
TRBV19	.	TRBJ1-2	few	TGTGCCAGTAGCCCAGGGCCTAATGGCTACACCTTC	CASSPGPNGYTF
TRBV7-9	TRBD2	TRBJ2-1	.	TGTGCCAGCAGCTCTGTAGCGGGATCTTACAATGAGCAGTTCTTC	CASSSVAGSYNEQFF
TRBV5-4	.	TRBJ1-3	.	TGTGCCAGCAGTATCGACAGCTCTGGAAACACCATATATTTT	CASSIDSSGNTIYF
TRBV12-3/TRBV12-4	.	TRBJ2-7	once	TGTGCCAGCAGTGCAGGTTACGAGCAGTACTTC	CASSAGYEQYF
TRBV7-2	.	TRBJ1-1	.	TGTGCCAGCAGCCGCGGGGCAGCGAACACTGAAGCTTTCTTT	CASSRGAANTEAFF
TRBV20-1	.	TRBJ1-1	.	TGCAGTGCTAGTTCAGGAAACACTGAAGCTTTCTTT	CSASSGNTEAFF
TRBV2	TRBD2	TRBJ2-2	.	TGTGCCAGCCGGGACCGAGCGGGACTCGGGGAGCTGTTTTTT	CASRDRAGLGELFF
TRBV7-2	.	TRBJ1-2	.	TGTGCCATCCCGTGGGCAGATAACTATGGCTACACCTTC	CAIPWADNYGYTF
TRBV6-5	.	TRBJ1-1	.	TGTGCCAGCAGTTACTCGAGAGTCAAGAATACTGAAGCTTTCTTT	CASSYSRVKNTEAFF
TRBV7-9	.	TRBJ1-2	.	TGTGCCAGCAGCCTAGGACAGATCGGCTACACCTTC	CASSLGQIGYTF
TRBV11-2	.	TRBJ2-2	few	TGTGCCAGCAGCCCAGGGGTGAACACCGGGGAGCTGTTTTTT	CASSPGVNTGELFF